The following is a TCR beta chain sequence with its context. This sample stems from a study of blood T cell repertoires in COVID-19. V lost 0 bases and J 2 bases, leaving 8 bases between the germline ends. The CDR3 has 14 residues. Germline CDR1 and CDR2: SGHNT and YYREEE (reference sequence). Sequencing used immunoSEQ multiplex PCR; TCRdb keeps in-frame clones, though not all of them. Of roughly 230,000 clones in the sample, about 80% are singletons; the top ten hold around 4%. The sequencing sample was made of peripheral blood. The chain combines TRBV5-4 with TRBJ2-5, with TRBD1 as a possible D gene (6 bases). This receptor was identified in a man aged 45-65 years with active or convalescent COVID-19. The CDR3 loop reads CASSLGGQQETQYF. In nucleotides, the CDR3 is TGTGCCAGCAGCTTGGGCGGACAGCAAGAGACCCAGTACTTC. The variable domain in full, completed from reference TRBV5-4 and TRBJ2-5, reads ETGVTQSPTHLIKTRGQQVTLRCSSQSGHNTVSWYQQALGQGPQFIFQYYREEENGRGNFPPRFSGLQFPNYSSELNVNALELDDSALYLCASSLGGQQETQYFGPGTRLLVL.